The 17 T cell receptor beta chains in this list originate from one sample, sequenced in a study of OX40 agonist ivuxolimab in advanced cancers. Libraries were prepared by immunoSEQ multiplex PCR; TCRdb keeps only in-frame clonotypes and omits some of them. The sample carries 58,000 or so clones, about 83% recorded once. Sequencing used CD4+ or CD8+ T cells sorted from blood, obtained in a trial of the OX40 agonist ivuxolimab. The receptors here all came from an adult with an advanced solid tumor such as melanoma, head and neck, liver or kidney cancer.

CDR3: CASSVTSARSTDTQYF. DNA for the CDR3: TGTGCCAGCAGTGTAACTAGCGCGCGGAGCACAGATACGCAGTATTTT. The gene calls are TRBV6-1 and TRBJ2-3; TRBD2 agrees at 7 bases. Trimming cost V 4 bases and J 0 bases; bases outside gene matches: 7. There are 16 residues in the CDR3. The germline CDR1 and CDR2 sequences are MNHNS and SASEGT.

The V and J genes are TRBV29-1 and TRBJ1-2; tentative D call: TRBD1 (6 bases). Per the germline V gene, CDR1 is SQVTM and CDR2 is ANQGSEA. V was pared by 4 bases and J by 4 bases, with 13 bases between. CDR3 length: 13 residues. The CDR3 DNA reads as TGCAGCGTTGGAGGGGGGACAACCTATGGCTACACCTTC. Translation gives CSVGGGTTYGYTF. Drawing the rest from reference TRBV29-1 and TRBJ1-2, the complete variable domain is SAVISQKPSRDICQRGTSLTIQCQVDSQVTMMFWYRQQPGQSLTLIATANQGSEATYESGFVIDKFPISRPNLTFSTLTVSNMSPEDSSIYLCSVGGGTTYGYTFGSGTRLTVV.

The genes are TRBV5-1 and TRBJ2-7; TRBD1 matches at 8 bases. CDR3 length: 13 residues. With 5 bases clipped from V and 3 bases from J, the junction kept 4 bases outside the gene matches. Per the germline V gene, CDR1 is SGHRS and CDR2 is YFSETQ. CDR3 region: CASRRTGLYEQYF. CDR3 coding DNA: TGCGCCAGCAGGAGGACAGGGCTCTACGAGCAGTACTTC.

This clone was recorded a few times. The chain is built from TRBV6-1 and TRBJ1-1, with a weak D call TRBD1 (5 bases). V gave up 6 bases and J gave up 2 bases, with 10 bases separating them. Looked up from germline, CDR1 is MNHNS and CDR2 is SASEGT. The CDR3 has 13 amino acids. CDR3 DNA sequence: TGTGCCAGCAGCTTCCAGGGTAACACTGAAGCTTTCTTT. This encodes CASSFQGNTEAFF.

The V call is TRBV6-1, the J call TRBJ1-5, with D tentatively TRBD1 (5 bases). V was shortened by 8 bases and J by 3 bases, with 14 bases between the two germline ends. The CDR3 is 14 amino acids. CDR1 and CDR2 (germline): MNHNS, SASEGT. In nucleotides, the CDR3 is TGTGCCAGCTCCCGGGGGGTGGCCAATCAGCCCCAGCATTTT. Its translation: CASSRGVANQPQHF.

DNA of the CDR3: TGCGCCAGAAACACCAATCAGCCCCAGCATTTT. This codes for CARNTNQPQHF. This rearrangement joins TRBV5-1 to TRBJ1-5; the D is unclear. Trimming cost V 8 bases and J 3 bases, with 6 bases left between them. Germline V gives CDR1 SGHRS, CDR2 YFSETQ. The CDR3 totals 11 residues. The full variable domain, with the rest looked up from reference TRBV5-1 and TRBJ1-5, is KAGVTQTPRYLIKTRGQQVTLSCSPISGHRSVSWYQQTPGQGLQFLFEYFSETQRNKGNFPGRFSGRQFSNSRSEMNVSTLELGDSALYLCARNTNQPQHFGDGTRLSIL.

CDR3 in amino acids: CASRTGGSGNTIYF. In DNA, the CDR3 is TGTGCCAGCAGGACAGGGGGCTCGGGAAACACCATATATTTT. The chain links TRBV6-6 to TRBJ1-3; 10 positions agree with TRBD1. Trimming took 6 bases from V and 4 from J; bases not matched to a gene: 3. Germline V CDR1 and CDR2: MNHNY, SVGAGI (reference sequence). The CDR3 length is 14 residues.

The gene calls are TRBV19 and TRBJ2-6; a possible D gene is TRBD1 (6 bases). Trimming cost V 5 bases and J 4 bases, with 24 bases left between them. Germline values: CDR1 LNHDA, CDR2 SQIVND (reference sequence). The CDR3 is 19 amino acids. The CDR3 here is CASSVWGQLTATGANVLTF. In nucleotides, the CDR3 is TGTGCCAGTAGTGTATGGGGGCAGTTAACCGCAACGGGGGCCAACGTCCTGACTTTC.

The chain recombines TRBV5-1 with TRBJ2-7; D remains unclear. Germline V lookup: CDR1 SGHRS, CDR2 YFSETQ. The ends were cut back, 1 base at V and 3 bases at J, with 8 bases in the middle. The CDR3 spans 13 residues. The CDR3 loop is CASSLTTIYEQYF. For the CDR3, the DNA is TGCGCCAGCAGCTTGACCACAATCTACGAGCAGTACTTC.

The J gene is TRBJ2-4, the V gene TRBV7-2, with 11 bases identical to TRBD2. The CDR3 totals 15 residues. CDR1 and CDR2 from the germline V gene are SGHTA and FQGNSA. The trim removed 4 bases at V and 7 bases at J, leaving 6 bases unmatched. The CDR3 region has the DNA TGTGCCAGCAGCTCCCCTGGACTAGCGGGTAACATTCAGTACTTC. It is translated as CASSSPGLAGNIQYF.

The chain combines TRBV27 with TRBJ2-5; D call uncertain. The J call may be faulty, since TRBJ2-7 better matches the DNA end. The germline V gene has CDR1 MNHEY and CDR2 SMNVEV (reference sequence). The CDR3 runs to 13 residues. CDR3 nucleotides: TGTGCCAGCAGTTTCCAGATCGCGTACGAGCAGTACTTC. This translates into CASSFQIAYEQYF.

This clone was seen once. The chain recombines TRBV4-1 with TRBJ2-7; either TRBD1 or TRBD2 may fit D (5 bases each). V lost 4 bases to trimming and J lost 1 base, with 17 bases between them. The CDR3 spans 16 residues. Germline loops: CDR1 MGHRA, CDR2 YSYEKL. The CDR3 is CASSPEGWERSYEQYF. CDR3 DNA: TGCGCCAGCAGCCCCGAGGGGTGGGAACGGTCCTACGAGCAGTACTTC.

The rearrangement joins TRBV2 to TRBJ2-4; 7 bases match TRBD1. Germline CDR1 and CDR2: SNHLY and FYNNEI. The CDR3 length is 14 residues. V lost 6 bases and J lost 3; bases outside the gene matches: 5. The DNA for the CDR3 is TGTGCCAGCAGGACCGGGACAGACAAAAACATTCAGTACTTC. The encoded protein is CASRTGTDKNIQYF.

The genes are TRBV9 and TRBJ1-1; 10 bases map to TRBD1. Germline V lookup: CDR1 SGDLS, CDR2 YYNGEE. Trimming removed 4 bases from V and 1 base from J; junction bases left unmatched: 4. The CDR3 has 15 amino acids. The CDR3 spells CASSPRQGANTEAFF. DNA for the CDR3: TGTGCCAGCAGCCCGAGACAGGGGGCGAACACTGAAGCTTTCTTT.

The gene calls are TRBV5-6 and TRBJ1-6, with 7 bases lining up with TRBD1. The CDR3 is made up of 18 amino acids. Germline V gives CDR1 SGHDT, CDR2 YYEEEE. The trim removed 4 bases at V and 4 bases at J, leaving 14 bases unmatched. CDR3: CASSPGTDPGIYNSPLHF. CDR3 in DNA: TGTGCCAGCAGCCCCGGGACAGACCCGGGGATATATAATTCACCCCTCCACTTT.

The chain employs TRBV6-1 and TRBJ1-2; 7 positions match TRBD1. The CDR3 sequence is 14 residues long. Germline CDR1 is MNHNS and CDR2 is SASEGT. J lost 4 bases, V lost 3 bases, and 5 bases had no gene match. The CDR3 reads CASSDRTGVYGYTF. The CDR3 nucleotides are TGTGCCAGCAGTGACCGAACAGGGGTCTATGGCTACACCTTC.

As for this clone: Other nucleotide sequences from this sample produce the same CDR3. The genes are TRBV6-1 and TRBJ2-7; D tentatively reads TRBD1 or TRBD2 (5 bases each). Germline-derived CDR1 and CDR2 are MNHNS and SASEGT. The CDR3 covers 12 residues. V lost 5 bases and J lost 3, with 8 bases in between. CDR3 sequence (DNA): TGTGCCAGCAGTAGAGGGGTCTACGAGCAGTACTTC. It encodes CASSRGVYEQYF.